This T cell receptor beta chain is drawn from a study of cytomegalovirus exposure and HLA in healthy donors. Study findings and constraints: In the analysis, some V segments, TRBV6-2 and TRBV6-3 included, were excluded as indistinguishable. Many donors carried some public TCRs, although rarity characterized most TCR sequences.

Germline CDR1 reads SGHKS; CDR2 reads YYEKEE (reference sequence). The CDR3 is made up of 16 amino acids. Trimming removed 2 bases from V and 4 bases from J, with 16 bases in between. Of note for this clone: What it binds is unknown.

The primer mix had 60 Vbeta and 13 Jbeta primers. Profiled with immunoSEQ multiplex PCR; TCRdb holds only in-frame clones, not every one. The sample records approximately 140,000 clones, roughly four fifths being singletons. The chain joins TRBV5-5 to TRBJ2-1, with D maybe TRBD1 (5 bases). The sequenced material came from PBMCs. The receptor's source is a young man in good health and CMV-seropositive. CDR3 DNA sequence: TGTGCCAGCAGCTTCAACGGGTGGGGCGGATACAATGAGCAGTTCTTC. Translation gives CASSFNGWGGYNEQFF.